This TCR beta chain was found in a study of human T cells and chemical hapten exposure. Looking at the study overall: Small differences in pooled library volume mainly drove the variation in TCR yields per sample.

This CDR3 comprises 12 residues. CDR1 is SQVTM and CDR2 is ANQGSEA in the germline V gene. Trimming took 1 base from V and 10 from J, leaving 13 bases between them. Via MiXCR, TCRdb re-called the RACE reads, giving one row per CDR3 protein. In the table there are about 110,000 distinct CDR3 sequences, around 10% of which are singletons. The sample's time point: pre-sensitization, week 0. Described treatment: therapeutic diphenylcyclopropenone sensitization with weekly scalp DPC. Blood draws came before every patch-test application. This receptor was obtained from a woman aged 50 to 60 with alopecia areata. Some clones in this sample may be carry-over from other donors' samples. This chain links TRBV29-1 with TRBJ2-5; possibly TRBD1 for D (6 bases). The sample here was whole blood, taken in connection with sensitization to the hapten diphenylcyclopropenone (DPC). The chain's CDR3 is CSVEGDTLGQYF. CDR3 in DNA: TGCAGCGTTGAAGGGGACACCCTTGGCCAGTACTTC.